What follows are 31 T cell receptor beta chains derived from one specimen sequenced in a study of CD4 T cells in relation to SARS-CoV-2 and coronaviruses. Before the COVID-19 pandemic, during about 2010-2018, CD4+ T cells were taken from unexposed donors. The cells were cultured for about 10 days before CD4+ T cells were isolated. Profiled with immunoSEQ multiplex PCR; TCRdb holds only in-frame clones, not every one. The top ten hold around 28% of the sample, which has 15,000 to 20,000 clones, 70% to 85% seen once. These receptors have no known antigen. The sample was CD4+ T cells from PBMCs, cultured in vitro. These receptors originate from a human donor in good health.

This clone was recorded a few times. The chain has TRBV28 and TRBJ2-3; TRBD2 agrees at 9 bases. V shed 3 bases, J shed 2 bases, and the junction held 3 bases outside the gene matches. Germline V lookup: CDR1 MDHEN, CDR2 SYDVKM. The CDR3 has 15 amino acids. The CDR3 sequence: CASSFGGRVTDTQYF. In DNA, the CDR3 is TGTGCCAGCAGTTTCGGCGGGAGGGTCACAGATACGCAGTATTTT. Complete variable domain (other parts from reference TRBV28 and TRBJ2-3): DVKVTQSSRYLVKRTGEKVFLECVQDMDHENMFWYRQDPGLGLRLIYFSYDVKMKEKGDIPEGYSVSREKKERFSLILESASTNQTSMYLCASSFGGRVTDTQYFGPGTRLTVL.

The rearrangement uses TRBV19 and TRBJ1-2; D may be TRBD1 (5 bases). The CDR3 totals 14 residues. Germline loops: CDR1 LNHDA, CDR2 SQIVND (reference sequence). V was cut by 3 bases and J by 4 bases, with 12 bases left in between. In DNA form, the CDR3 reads TGTGCCAGTAGTATCACGCCAGGGCTCTATGGCTACACCTTC. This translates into CASSITPGLYGYTF.

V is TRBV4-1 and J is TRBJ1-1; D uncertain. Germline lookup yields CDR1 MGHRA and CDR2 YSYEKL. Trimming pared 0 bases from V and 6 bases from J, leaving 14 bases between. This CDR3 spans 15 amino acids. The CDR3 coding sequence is TGCGCCAGCAGCCAAGAAAGGAGCCGGTCAGCTGAAGCTTTCTTT. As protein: CASSQERSRSAEAFF.

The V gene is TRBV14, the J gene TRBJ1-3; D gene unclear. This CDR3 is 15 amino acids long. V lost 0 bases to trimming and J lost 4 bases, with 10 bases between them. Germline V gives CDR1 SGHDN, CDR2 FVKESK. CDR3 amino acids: CASSQDFYRGNTIYF. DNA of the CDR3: TGTGCCAGCAGCCAAGATTTTTATAGGGGAAACACCATATATTTT.

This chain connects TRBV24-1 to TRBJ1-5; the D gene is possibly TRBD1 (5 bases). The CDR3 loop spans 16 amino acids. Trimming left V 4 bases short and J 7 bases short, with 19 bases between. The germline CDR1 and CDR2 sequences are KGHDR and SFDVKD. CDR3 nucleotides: TGTGCCACCAGTGACGGGACCGCCGAGGGTAGGCAGCCCCAGCATTTT. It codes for CATSDGTAEGRQPQHF.

The CDR3 region is CASTPIGTSRSYNEQFF. CDR3 DNA: TGTGCCAGCACCCCAATAGGGACTAGCCGGTCCTACAATGAGCAGTTCTTC. The chain combines TRBV28 with TRBJ2-1; 9 bases are a match to TRBD2. The CDR3 covers 17 residues. CDR1 MDHEN and CDR2 SYDVKM come from the germline V gene. V was pared by 7 bases and J by 1 base, with 11 bases of the junction left unmatched.

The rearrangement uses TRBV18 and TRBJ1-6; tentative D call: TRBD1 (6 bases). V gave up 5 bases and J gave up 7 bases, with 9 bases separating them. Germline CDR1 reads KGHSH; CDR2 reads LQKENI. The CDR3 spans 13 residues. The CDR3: CASSTGNNSPLHF. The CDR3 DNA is TGTGCCAGCTCAACAGGGAACAATTCACCCCTCCACTTT.

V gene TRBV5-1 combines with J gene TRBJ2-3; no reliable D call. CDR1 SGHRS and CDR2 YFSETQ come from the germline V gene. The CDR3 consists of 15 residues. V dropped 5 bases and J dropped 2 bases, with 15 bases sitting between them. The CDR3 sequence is CASRAEGINTDTQYF. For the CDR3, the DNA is TGCGCCAGCAGGGCGGAAGGTATTAACACAGATACGCAGTATTTT.

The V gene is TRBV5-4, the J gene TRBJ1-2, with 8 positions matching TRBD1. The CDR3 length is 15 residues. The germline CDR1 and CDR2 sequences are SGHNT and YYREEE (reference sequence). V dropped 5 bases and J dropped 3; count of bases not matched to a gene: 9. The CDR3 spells CASSYAGGEDYGYTF. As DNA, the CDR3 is TGTGCCAGCAGTTACGCAGGGGGCGAAGACTATGGCTACACCTTC.

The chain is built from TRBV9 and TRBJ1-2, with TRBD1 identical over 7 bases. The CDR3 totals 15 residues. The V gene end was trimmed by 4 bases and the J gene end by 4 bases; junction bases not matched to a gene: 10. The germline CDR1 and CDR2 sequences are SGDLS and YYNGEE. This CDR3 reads CASSPQAAGGYGYTF. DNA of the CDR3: TGTGCCAGCAGCCCCCAAGCGGCAGGGGGCTATGGCTACACCTTC. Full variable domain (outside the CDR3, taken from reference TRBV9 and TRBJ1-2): DSGVTQTPKHLITATGQRVTLRCSPRSGDLSVYWYQQSLDQGLQFLIQYYNGEERAKGNILERFSAQQFPDLHSELNLSSLELGDSALYFCASSPQAAGGYGYTFGSGTRLTVV.

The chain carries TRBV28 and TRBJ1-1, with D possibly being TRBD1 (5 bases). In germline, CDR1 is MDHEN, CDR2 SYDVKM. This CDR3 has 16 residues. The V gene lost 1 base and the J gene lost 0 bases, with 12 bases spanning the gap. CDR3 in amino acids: CASSLSGEGVNTEAFF. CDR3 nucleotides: TGTGCCAGCAGTTTATCGGGGGAGGGTGTGAACACTGAAGCTTTCTTT.

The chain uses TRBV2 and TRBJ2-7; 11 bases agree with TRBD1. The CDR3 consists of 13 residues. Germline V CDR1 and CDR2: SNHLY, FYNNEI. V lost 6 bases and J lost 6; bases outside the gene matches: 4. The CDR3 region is CASSGTGGSEQYF. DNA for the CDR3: TGTGCCAGCAGCGGGACAGGGGGGTCCGAGCAGTACTTC.

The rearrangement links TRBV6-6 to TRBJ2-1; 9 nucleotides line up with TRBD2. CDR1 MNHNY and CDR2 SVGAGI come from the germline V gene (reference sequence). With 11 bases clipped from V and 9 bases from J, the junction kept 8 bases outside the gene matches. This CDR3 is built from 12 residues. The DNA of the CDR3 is TGTGCCGGGAGGACTAGCGACGGTGAGCAGTTCTTC. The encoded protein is CAGRTSDGEQFF.

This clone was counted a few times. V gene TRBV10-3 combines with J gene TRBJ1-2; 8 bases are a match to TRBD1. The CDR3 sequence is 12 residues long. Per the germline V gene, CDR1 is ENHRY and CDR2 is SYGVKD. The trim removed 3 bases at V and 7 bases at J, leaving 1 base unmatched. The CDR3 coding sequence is TGTGCCATCAGTGAAGGACAGGGTGGCTACACCTTC. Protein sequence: CAISEGQGGYTF.

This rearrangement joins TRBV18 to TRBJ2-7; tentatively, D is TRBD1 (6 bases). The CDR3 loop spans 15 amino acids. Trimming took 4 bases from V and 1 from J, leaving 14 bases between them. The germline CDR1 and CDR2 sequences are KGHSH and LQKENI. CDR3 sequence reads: CASSLHRDTSYEQYF. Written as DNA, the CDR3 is TGTGCCAGCTCACTTCACCGGGACACATCCTACGAGCAGTACTTC.

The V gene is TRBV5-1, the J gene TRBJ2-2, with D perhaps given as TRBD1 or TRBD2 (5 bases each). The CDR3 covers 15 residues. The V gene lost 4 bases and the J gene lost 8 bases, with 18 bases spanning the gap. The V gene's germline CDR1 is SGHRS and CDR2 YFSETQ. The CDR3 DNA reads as TGCGCCAGCAGCGGACAAGGGAGAGGTGGTGGGGAGCTGTTTTTT. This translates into CASSGQGRGGGELFF.

The CDR3 sequence is CATSGSGTTDTQYF. CDR3 bases: TGTGCCACCAGTGGTTCAGGAACCACAGATACGCAGTATTTT. The V and J genes are TRBV24-1 and TRBJ2-3; D ambiguous. The CDR3 sequence is 14 residues long. Germline CDR1 and CDR2: KGHDR and SFDVKD. V lost 5 bases, J lost 2 bases, and 10 bases lay in between.

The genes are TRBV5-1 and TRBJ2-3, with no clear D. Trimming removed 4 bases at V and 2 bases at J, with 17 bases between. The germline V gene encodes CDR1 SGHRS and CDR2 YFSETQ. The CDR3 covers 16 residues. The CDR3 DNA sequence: TGCGCCAGCAGCGAGGCTGACAACCTCCCCACAGATACGCAGTATTTT. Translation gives CASSEADNLPTDTQYF.

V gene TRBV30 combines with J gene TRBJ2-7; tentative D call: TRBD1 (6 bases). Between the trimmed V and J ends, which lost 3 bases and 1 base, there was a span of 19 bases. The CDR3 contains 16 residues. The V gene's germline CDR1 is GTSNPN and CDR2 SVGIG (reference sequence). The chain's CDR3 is CAWRARSRDTSYEQYF. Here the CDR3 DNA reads TGTGCCTGGAGGGCGAGATCCCGGGACACATCCTACGAGCAGTACTTC.

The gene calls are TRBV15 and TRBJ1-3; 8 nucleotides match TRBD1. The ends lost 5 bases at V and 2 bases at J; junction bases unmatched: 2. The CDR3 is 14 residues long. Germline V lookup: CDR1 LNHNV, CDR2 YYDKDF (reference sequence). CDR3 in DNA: TGTGCCACCAGCGTGGACAGGGCTGGAAACACCATATATTTT. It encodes CATSVDRAGNTIYF.

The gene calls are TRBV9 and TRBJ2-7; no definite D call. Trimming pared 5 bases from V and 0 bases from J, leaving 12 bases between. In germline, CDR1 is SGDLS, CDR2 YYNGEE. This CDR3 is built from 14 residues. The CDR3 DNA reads TGTGCCAGCAGTCGAAGTAGTCCCTCCTACGAGCAGTACTTC. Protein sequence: CASSRSSPSYEQYF.

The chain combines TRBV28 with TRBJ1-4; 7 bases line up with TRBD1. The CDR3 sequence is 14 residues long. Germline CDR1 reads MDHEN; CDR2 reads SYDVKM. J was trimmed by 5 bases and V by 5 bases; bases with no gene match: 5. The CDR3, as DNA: TGTGCCAGCAGTGTACAGGGGACGAATGAAAAACTGTTTTTT. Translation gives CASSVQGTNEKLFF.

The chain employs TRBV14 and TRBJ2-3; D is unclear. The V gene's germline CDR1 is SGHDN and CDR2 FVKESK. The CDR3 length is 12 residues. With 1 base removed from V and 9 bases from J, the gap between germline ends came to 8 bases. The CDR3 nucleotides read TGTGCCAGCAGCCAAGTCGAAGCCACGCAGTATTTT. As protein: CASSQVEATQYF. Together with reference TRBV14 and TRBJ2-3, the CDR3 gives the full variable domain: EAGVTQFPSHSVIEKGQTVTLRCDPISGHDNLYWYRRVMGKEIKFLLHFVKESKQDESGMPNNRFLAERTGGTYSTLKVQPAELEDSGVYFCASSQVEATQYFGPGTRLTVL.

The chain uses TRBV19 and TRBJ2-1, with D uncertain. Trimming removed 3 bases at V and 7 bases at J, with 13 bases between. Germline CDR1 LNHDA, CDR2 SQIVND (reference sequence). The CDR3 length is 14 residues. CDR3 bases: TGTGCCAGTAGTATTGAAGTAAACGGTAATGAGCAGTTCTTC. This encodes CASSIEVNGNEQFF.

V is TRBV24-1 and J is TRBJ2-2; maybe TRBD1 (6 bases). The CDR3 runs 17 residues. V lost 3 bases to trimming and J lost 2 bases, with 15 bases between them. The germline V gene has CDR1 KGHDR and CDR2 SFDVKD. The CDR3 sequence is CATSDLGRDTNTGELFF. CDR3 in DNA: TGTGCCACCAGTGATCTTGGCCGGGACACCAACACCGGGGAGCTGTTTTTT.

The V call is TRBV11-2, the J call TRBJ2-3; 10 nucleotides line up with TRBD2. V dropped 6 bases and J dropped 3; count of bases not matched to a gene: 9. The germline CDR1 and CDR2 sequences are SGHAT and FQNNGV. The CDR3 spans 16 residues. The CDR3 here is CASSSTPGLATDTQYF. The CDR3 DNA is TGTGCCAGCAGTTCCACCCCGGGACTAGCGACAGATACGCAGTATTTT.

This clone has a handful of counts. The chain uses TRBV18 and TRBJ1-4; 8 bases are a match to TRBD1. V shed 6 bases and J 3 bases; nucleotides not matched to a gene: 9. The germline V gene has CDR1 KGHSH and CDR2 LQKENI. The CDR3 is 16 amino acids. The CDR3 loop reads CASSQTTGASNEKLFF. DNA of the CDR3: TGTGCCAGCTCCCAAACGACAGGGGCATCTAATGAAAAACTGTTTTTT.

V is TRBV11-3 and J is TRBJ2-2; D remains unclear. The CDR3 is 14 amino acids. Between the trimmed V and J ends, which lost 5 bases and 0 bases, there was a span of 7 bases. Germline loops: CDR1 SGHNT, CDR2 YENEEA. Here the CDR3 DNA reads TGTGCCAGCAGCGGACCCTCGAACACCGGGGAGCTGTTTTTT. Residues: CASSGPSNTGELFF. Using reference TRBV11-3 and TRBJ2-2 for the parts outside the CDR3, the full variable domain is EAGVVQSPRYKIIEKKQPVAFWCNPISGHNTLYWYLQNLGQGPELLIRYENEEAVDDSQLPKDRFSAERLKGVDSTLKIQPAELGDSAVYLCASSGPSNTGELFFGEGSRLTVL.

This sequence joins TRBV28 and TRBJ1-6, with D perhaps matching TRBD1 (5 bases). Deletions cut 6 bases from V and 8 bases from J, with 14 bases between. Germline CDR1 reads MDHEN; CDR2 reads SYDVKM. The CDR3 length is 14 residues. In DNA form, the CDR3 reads TGTGCCAGCAGAAATCAGGGAATCGATTCACCCCTCCACTTT. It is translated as CASRNQGIDSPLHF.

The CDR3 loop is CASRRQGDQCGANVLTF. CDR3 DNA: TGTGCCAGCAGACGACAGGGGGATCAGTGTGGGGCCAACGTCCTGACTTTC. The chain couples TRBV21-1 to TRBJ2-6; no check of the table's D call, TRBD1, against the DNA was made. TRBV21-1 is designated a pseudogene. This CDR3 is 17 amino acids long.

The CDR3 protein is CASSVVDRSSIHSNEQFF. In nucleotides, the CDR3 is TGTGCCAGCAGCGTAGTGGACAGGTCATCAATACATTCCAATGAGCAGTTCTTC. The chain is built from TRBV9 and TRBJ2-1, with 7 bases identical to TRBD1. Unmatched junction bases numbered 15, after V lost 0 bases and J lost 6 bases. The CDR3 length is 18 residues. Germline V lookup: CDR1 SGDLS, CDR2 YYNGEE.